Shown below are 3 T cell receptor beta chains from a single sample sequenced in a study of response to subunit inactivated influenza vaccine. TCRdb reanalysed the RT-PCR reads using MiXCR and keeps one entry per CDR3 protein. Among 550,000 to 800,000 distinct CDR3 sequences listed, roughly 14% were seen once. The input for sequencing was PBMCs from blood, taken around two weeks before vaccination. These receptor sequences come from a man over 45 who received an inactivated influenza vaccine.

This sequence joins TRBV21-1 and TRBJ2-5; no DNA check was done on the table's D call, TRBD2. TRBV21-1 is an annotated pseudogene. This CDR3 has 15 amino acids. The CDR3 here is CASGLLQGSGETQYF. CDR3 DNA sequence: TGTGCCAGCGGACTACTTCAGGGTTCCGGGGAGACCCAGTACTTC.

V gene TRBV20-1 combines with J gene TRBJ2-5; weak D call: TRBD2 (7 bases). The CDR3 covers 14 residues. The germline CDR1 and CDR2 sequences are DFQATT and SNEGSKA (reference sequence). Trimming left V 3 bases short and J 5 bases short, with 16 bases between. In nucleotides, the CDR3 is TGCAGTGCTAGTCGTGGGGGGGCGATCGAGACCCAGTACTTC. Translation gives CSASRGGAIETQYF.

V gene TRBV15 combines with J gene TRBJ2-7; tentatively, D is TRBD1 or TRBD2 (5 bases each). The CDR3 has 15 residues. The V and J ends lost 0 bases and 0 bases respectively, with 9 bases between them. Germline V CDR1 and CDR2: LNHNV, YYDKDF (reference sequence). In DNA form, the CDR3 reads TGTGCCACCAGCAGAGAGCGAGGGACCTCCTACGAGCAGTACTTC. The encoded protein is CATSRERGTSYEQYF.